This is a list of T cell receptor beta chains from one sample in a study of shared clonotypes between healthy human individuals. TCRdb's copy holds only in-frame clones and misses some; the assay was immunoSEQ multiplex PCR. The sample yields about 750,000 clones, more than 85% seen once. The sequenced material came from naive CD8+ T cells sorted from blood. Receptor source: a man aged 30-40 years in good health. The conserved cysteine and the conserved F or W are not part of the CDR3 here.

J | length | V | CDR3
TRBJ1-1 | 11 | TRBV5-1 | ASSDGQNTEAF
TRBJ2-7 | 12 | TRBV7-9 | ASSWGGMKGEQY
TRBJ2-3 | 14 | TRBV28 | ASNLPPGGSTDTQY
TRBJ1-1 | 10 | TRBV7-9 | ASSLEGLKAF
TRBJ2-1 | 11 | TRBV6-5 | ASSYSISEEQF
TRBJ2-1 | 12 | TRBV9 | ASSVGGLANEQF
TRBJ2-3 | 13 | TRBV5-4 | ASSLGLKETDTQY
TRBJ2-1 | 14 | TRBV28 | ASSDVVGSITNEQF
TRBJ2-6 | 13 | TRBV19 | ASSIVASGANVLT
TRBJ2-1 | 13 | TRBV27 | ASSFRSGPYNEQF
TRBJ2-3 | 11 | TRBV11-3 | ASSHQDVSAQY
TRBJ1-5 | 17 | TRBV7-8 | ASSLGLRDRGGIGQPQH
TRBJ2-7 | 12 | TRBV5-1 | ASSLVDRHYEQY
TRBJ2-7 | 10 | TRBV6-1 | ASRDSSYEQY
TRBJ2-5 | 12 | TRBV7-8 | ASSPRLAEETQY
TRBJ2-2 | 15 | TRBV12-2 | ASRLAFAAGGTGELF
TRBJ2-5 | 11 | TRBV29-1 | SVTSGIQETQY
TRBJ1-5 | 15 | TRBV4-2 | ASSQGPAGRGNQPQH
TRBJ1-4 | 11 | TRBV27 | ASSLGGGEKLF
TRBJ2-5 | 14 | TRBV7-9 | ASTATGTAYQETQY
TRBJ2-5 | 12 | TRBV5-6 | ASSLSSLQETQY
TRBJ2-7 | 14 | TRBV7-6 | ASSAGLGLAGYEQY
TRBJ1-1 | 12 | TRBV7-9 | ASSSGQGATEAF
TRBJ2-1 | 12 | TRBV9 | ASSVYGDYNEQF
TRBJ2-2 | 10 | TRBV5-4 | ATLGDNGELF
TRBJ2-5 | 12 | TRBV11-2 | ASSLRASWETQY
TRBJ2-1 | 15 | TRBV19 | ASSSPFTQGLYNEQF
TRBJ2-5 | 13 | TRBV4-1 | ASSQDSDIKETQY
TRBJ2-6 | 12 | TRBV29-1 | SVSAGAGANVLT
TRBJ2-1 | 13 | TRBV29-1 | SVEEPNQGANEQF
TRBJ1-2 | 14 | TRBV6-1 | ASSGGQGGKPYGYT
TRBJ1-2 | 14 | TRBV4-2 | ASSQPQGVDLNGYT
TRBJ1-2 | 13 | TRBV29-1 | SGERLLGTGYGYT
TRBJ2-7 | 14 | TRBV7-8 | ASSLGRVSGSHEQY
TRBJ2-3 | 11 | TRBV2 | AKSGGPADTQY
TRBJ2-1 | 13 | TRBV6-5 | ASRLGTGLVNEQF
TRBJ1-4 | 9 | TRBV6-5 | ASTFNEKLF
TRBJ2-7 | 9 | TRBV29-1 | SVEQGVQQY
TRBJ2-1 | 11 | TRBV5-5 | ASSLSQRSEQF
TRBJ2-1 | 11 | TRBV4-3 | ASSQGVVDEQF
TRBJ2-5 | 8 | TRBV2 | ASQRKTQY
TRBJ2-2 | 11 | TRBV16 | ASSPTGTGELF
TRBJ1-2 | 13 | TRBV16 | ASSPNGAGGEGYT
TRBJ2-7 | 11 | TRBV6-5 | ASSYGSEDEQY
TRBJ2-7 | 11 | TRBV27 | ASSLGGARKQY
TRBJ1-3 | 14 | TRBV5-1 | ASSLGQGSAGNTIY
TRBJ2-7 | 12 | TRBV27 | ASTRGWGSYEQY
TRBJ2-7 | 12 | TRBV27 | ASSQGTGNYEQY
TRBJ1-1 | 16 | TRBV10-1 | ASSESRPGTGAHTEAF
TRBJ2-7 | 14 | TRBV2 | ASSESRHHPAYEQY
TRBJ2-7 | 13 | TRBV9 | ASSVELAPVYEQY
TRBJ2-5 | 13 | TRBV9 | ASSVGGRVQETQY
TRBJ2-1 | 17 | TRBV5-1 | ASSLPLAGGPSSYNEQF
TRBJ2-3 | 18 | TRBV9 | ASSVNPLADPGGRTDTQY
TRBJ2-5 | 13 | TRBV5-6 | ASSMTSGRFETQY
TRBJ2-3 | 11 | TRBV5-6 | ASSLWLLDTQY
TRBJ1-4 | 13 | TRBV14 | ASSPGQGRVEKLF